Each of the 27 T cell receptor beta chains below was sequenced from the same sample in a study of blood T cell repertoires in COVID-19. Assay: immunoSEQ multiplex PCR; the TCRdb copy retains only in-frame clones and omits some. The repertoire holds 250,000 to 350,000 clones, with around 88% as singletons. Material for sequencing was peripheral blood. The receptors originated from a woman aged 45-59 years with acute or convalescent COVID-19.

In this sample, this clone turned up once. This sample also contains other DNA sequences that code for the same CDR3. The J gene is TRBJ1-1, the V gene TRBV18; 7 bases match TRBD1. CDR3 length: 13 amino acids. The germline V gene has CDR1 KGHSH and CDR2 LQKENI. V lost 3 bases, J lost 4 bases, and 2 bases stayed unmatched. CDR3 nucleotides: TGTGCCAGCTCACCCGCAGGGGGCACTGAAGCTTTCTTT. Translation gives CASSPAGGTEAFF.

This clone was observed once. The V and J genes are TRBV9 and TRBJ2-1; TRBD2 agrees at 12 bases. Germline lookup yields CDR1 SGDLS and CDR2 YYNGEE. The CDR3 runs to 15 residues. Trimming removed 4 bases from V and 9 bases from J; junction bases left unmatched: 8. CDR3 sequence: CASSSLAGGPGEQFF. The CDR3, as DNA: TGTGCCAGCAGCTCTCTAGCGGGAGGGCCGGGTGAGCAGTTCTTC.

Here the CDR3 reads CASSLYRTGDNEKLFF. Written as DNA, the CDR3 is TGTGCCAGCAGTTTATATAGGACAGGCGATAATGAAAAACTGTTTTTT. The chain recombines TRBV28 with TRBJ1-4; the match to TRBD1 covers 7 bases. V was pared by 1 base and J by 4 bases, with 6 bases of the junction left unmatched. This CDR3 contains 16 residues. CDR1 and CDR2 (germline): MDHEN, SYDVKM. The full variable domain, in which reference TRBV28 and TRBJ1-4 provide the parts outside the CDR3, is DVKVTQSSRYLVKRTGEKVFLECVQDMDHENMFWYRQDPGLGLRLIYFSYDVKMKEKGDIPEGYSVSREKKERFSLILESASTNQTSMYLCASSLYRTGDNEKLFFGSGTQLSVL.

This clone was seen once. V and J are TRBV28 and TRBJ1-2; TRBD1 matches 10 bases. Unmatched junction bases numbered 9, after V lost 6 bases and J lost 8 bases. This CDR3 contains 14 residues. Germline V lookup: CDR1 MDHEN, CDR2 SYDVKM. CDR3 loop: CASSPPGQGQGYTF. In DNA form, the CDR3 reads TGTGCCAGCAGCCCTCCGGGACAGGGGCAAGGCTACACCTTC.

The CDR3 sequence: CASSPTRGADGYTF. In DNA form, the CDR3 reads TGTGCCAGTAGTCCGACTAGGGGTGCAGATGGCTACACCTTC. This chain links TRBV19 with TRBJ1-2, with D possibly being TRBD1 (5 bases). V lost 5 bases to trimming and J lost 6 bases, with 16 bases between them. The CDR3 is 14 residues long. Germline lookup yields CDR1 LNHDA and CDR2 SQIVND (reference sequence).

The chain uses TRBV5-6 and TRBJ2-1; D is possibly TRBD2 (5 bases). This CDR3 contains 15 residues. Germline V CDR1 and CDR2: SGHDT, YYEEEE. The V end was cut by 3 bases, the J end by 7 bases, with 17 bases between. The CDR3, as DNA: TGTGCCAGCAGCTCCCCTTTTGAGGGAAGGAATGAGCAGTTCTTC. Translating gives CASSSPFEGRNEQFF.

The CDR3 spells CASKQLAGYEQYF. Written as DNA, the CDR3 is TGTGCCAGCAAACAGCTAGCGGGTTACGAGCAGTACTTC. This chain joins TRBV27 and TRBJ2-7; 8 bases map to TRBD2. The V gene end was trimmed by 7 bases and the J gene end by 4 bases; junction bases not matched to a gene: 6. This CDR3 is 13 amino acids long. The germline V gene has CDR1 MNHEY and CDR2 SMNVEV (reference sequence).

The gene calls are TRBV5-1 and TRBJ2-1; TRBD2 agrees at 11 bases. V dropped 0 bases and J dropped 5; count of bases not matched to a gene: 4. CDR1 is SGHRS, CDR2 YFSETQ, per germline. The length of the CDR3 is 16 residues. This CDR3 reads CASSLAPLAGDNEQFF. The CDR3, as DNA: TGCGCCAGCAGCTTGGCTCCACTAGCGGGAGACAATGAGCAGTTCTTC. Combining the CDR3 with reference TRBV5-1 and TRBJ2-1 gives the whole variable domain KAGVTQTPRYLIKTRGQQVTLSCSPISGHRSVSWYQQTPGQGLQFLFEYFSETQRNKGNFPGRFSGRQFSNSRSEMNVSTLELGDSALYLCASSLAPLAGDNEQFFGPGTRLTVL.

The CDR3 reads CASTPNRDYKNIQYF. In DNA form, the CDR3 reads TGTGCCAGCACCCCTAACCGGGACTACAAAAACATTCAGTACTTC. The rearrangement uses TRBV5-8 and TRBJ2-4; 7 nucleotides agree with TRBD2. Germline CDR1 is SGHTS and CDR2 is YDEGEE. V was clipped by 6 bases and J by 3 bases; unmatched bases: 9. The CDR3 loop spans 15 amino acids.

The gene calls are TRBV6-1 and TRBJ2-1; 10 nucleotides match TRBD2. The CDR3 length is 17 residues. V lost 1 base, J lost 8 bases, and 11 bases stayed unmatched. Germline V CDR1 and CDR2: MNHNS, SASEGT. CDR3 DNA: TGTGCCAGCAGTGAAGGAGAAACTAGCGGGACGTTGGATGAGCAGTTCTTC. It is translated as CASSEGETSGTLDEQFF.

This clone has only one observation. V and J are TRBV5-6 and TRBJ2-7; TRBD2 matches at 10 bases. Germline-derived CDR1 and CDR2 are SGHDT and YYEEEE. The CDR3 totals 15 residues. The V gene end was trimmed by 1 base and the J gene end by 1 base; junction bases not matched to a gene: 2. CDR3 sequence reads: CASSLSSGSSYEQYF. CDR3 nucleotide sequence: TGTGCCAGCAGCTTGTCTAGCGGGAGTTCCTACGAGCAGTACTTC.

The CDR3 region is CASSLYEGVPYNEQFF. DNA of the CDR3: TGTGCCAGCAGCTTGTACGAGGGAGTGCCCTACAATGAGCAGTTCTTC. The chain combines TRBV5-8 with TRBJ2-1, with D perhaps TRBD2 (5 bases). Germline V lookup: CDR1 SGHTS, CDR2 YDEGEE. The V and J ends lost 1 base and 2 bases respectively, with 13 bases between them. This CDR3 is 16 amino acids long.

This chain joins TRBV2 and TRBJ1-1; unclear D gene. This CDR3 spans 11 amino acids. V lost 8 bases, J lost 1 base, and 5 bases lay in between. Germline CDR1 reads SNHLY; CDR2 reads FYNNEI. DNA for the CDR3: TGTGCCAGCCTAGGGAACACTGAAGCTTTCTTT. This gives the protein CASLGNTEAFF.

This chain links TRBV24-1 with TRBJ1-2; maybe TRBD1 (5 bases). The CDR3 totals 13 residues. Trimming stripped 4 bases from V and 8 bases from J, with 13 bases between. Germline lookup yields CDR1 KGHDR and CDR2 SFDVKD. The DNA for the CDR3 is TGTGCCACCAGTGAGTCGACAGCAGGCGGCTACACCTTC. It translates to CATSESTAGGYTF.

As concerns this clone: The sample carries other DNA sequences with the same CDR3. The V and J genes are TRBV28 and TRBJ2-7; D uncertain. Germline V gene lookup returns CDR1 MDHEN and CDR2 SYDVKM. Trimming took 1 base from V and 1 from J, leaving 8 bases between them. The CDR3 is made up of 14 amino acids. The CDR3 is CASSLLGGSYEQYF. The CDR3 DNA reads TGTGCCAGCAGTTTATTAGGCGGATCCTACGAGCAGTACTTC.

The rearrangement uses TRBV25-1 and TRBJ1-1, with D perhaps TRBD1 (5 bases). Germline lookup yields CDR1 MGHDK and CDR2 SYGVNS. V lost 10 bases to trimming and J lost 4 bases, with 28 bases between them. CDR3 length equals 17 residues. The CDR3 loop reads CATDPGGEVKFCTEAFF. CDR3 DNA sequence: TGTGCCACCGACCCCGGGGGGGAGGTAAAGTTTTGCACTGAAGCTTTCTTT. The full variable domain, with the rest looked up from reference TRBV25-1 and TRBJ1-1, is EADIYQTPRYLVIGTGKKITLECSQTMGHDKMYWYQQDPGMELHLIHYSYGVNSTEKGDLSSESTVSRIRTEHFPLTLESARPSHTSQYLCATDPGGEVKFCTEAFFGQGTRLTVV.

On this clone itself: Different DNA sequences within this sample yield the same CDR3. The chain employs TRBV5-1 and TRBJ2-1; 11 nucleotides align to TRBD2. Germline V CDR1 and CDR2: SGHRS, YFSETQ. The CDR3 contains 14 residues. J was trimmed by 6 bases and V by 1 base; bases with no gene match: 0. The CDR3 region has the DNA TGCGCCAGCAGCTTGACTAGCGGGAGCAATGAGCAGTTCTTC. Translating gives CASSLTSGSNEQFF.

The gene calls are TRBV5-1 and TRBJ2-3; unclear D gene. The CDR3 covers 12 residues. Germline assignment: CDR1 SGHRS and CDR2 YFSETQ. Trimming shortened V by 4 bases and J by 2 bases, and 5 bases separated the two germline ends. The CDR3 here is CASSVSTDTQYF. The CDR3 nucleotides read TGCGCCAGCAGCGTCTCCACAGATACGCAGTATTTT.

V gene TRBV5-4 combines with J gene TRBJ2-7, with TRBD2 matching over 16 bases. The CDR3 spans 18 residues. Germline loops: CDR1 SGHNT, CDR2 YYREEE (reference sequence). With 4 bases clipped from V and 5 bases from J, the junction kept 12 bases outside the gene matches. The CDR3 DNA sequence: TGTGCCAGCAGCACTCAAGGGACTAGCGGGAGGGCCGAAAACGAGCAGTACTTC. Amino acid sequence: CASSTQGTSGRAENEQYF. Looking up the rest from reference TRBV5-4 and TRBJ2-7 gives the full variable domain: ETGVTQSPTHLIKTRGQQVTLRCSSQSGHNTVSWYQQALGQGPQFIFQYYREEENGRGNFPPRFSGLQFPNYSSELNVNALELDDSALYLCASSTQGTSGRAENEQYFGPGTRLTVT.

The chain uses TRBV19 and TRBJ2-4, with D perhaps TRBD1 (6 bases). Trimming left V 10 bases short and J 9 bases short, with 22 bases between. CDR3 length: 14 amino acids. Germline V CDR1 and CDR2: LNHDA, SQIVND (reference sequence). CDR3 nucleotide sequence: TGTGCCACAAAACAGGGACCCTCGGGCGGCATTCAGTACTTC. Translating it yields CATKQGPSGGIQYF. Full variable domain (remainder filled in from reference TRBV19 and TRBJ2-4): DGGITQSPKYLFRKEGQNVTLSCEQNLNHDAMYWYRQDPGQGLRLIYYSQIVNDFQKGDIAEGYSVSREKKESFPLTVTSAQKNPTAFYLCATKQGPSGGIQYFGAGTRLSVL.

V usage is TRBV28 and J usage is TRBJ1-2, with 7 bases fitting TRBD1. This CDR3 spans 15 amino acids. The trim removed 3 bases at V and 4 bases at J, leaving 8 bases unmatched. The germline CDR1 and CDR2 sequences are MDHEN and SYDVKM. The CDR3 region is CASSLRTGSIYGYTF. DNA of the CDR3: TGTGCCAGCAGTTTGAGGACAGGATCGATCTATGGCTACACCTTC.

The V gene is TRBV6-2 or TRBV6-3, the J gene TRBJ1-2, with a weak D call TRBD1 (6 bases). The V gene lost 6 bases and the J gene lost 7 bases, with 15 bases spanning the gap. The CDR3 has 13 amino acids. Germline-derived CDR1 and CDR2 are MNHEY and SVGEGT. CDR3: CASSRLQGSGYTF. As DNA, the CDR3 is TGTGCCAGCAGCCGATTACAGGGCTCTGGCTACACCTTC.

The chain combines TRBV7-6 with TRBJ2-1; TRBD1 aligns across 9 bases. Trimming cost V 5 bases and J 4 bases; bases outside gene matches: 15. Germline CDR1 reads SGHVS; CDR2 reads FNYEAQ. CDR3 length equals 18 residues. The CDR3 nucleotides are TGTGCCAGCAGCGAAGCACCCAGGACAGGGGTGAGTTACAATGAGCAGTTCTTC. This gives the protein CASSEAPRTGVSYNEQFF.

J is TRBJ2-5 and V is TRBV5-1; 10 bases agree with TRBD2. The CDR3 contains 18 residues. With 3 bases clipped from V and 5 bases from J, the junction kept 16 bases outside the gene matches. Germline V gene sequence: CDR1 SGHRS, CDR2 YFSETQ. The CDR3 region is CASSWPRQREGPRETQYF. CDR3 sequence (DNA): TGCGCCAGCAGCTGGCCCCGTCAGCGGGAGGGCCCTCGGGAGACCCAGTACTTC.

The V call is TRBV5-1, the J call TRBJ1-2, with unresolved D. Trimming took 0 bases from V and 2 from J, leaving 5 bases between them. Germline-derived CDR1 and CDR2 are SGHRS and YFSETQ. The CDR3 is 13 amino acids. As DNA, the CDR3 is TGCGCCAGCAGCTTGGTCAGGAACTATGGCTACACCTTC. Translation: CASSLVRNYGYTF.

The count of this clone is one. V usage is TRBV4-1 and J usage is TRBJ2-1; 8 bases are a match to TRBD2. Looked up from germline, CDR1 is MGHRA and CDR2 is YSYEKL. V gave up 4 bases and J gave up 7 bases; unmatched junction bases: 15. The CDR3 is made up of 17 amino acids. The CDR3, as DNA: TGCGCCAGCAGCCGGCCCGTCGGGAGGGCCTCGAGGAATGAGCAGTTCTTC. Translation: CASSRPVGRASRNEQFF.

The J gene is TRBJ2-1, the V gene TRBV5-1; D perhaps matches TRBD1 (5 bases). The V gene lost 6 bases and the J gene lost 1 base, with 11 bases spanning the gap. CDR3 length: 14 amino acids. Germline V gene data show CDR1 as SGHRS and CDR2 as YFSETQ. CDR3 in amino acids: CASKVQGSYNEQFF. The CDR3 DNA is TGCGCCAGCAAAGTCCAGGGTTCCTACAATGAGCAGTTCTTC.